Detailed here is one T cell receptor (beta chain). This clonotype was seen a few times. Its antigen specificity is not known. Base qualities are not provided; no much larger clone lies one nucleotide away. The sample is drawn from a study of blood T cells in healthy people across ages (dated by TCRdb to the mid-2010s). About the study as a whole: In model experiments, roughly one uniquely barcoded TCR beta cDNA molecule per two T cells was captured by template switching. Age-related changes in TCR beta repertoire diversity were measured in the study by deep sequencing normalized with unique cDNA molecular identifiers. Four age groups were formed from the donors: young (average approximately 15 years), middle-aged (approximately 40), aged (approximately 60) and long-lived (more than 75). The study analyzed two additional independent replicas of 1 million unique cDNA reads from the same blood draw for two donors, one aged 18 to 30 and one aged 80 or older.

Systemically healthy Caucasian individuals from Russia, 35 to 50 in total and aged roughly 6 to 100 years, were included as donors. Each donor gave ten milliliters of peripheral blood, collected into EDTA-treated Vacutainer tubes. Ficoll-Paque density-gradient centrifugation was used to isolate PBMCs, with at least 6.5 million per sample. Trizol reagent was used to extract total RNA from PBMCs, with at least 6 micrograms per sample. For every donor, flow cytometry on a PBMC aliquot measured the percentage of naive CD45RAhigh/CD27high T cells. Broader findings and caveats from the paper: Compared with the aged group, the long-lived group had more naive CD4+ T cells, fewer expanded clones and increased TCR diversity, a pattern suggesting age selection. The percentage of naive T cells measured by flow cytometry correlated strongly with observed TCR beta diversity. Estimates of total diversity based on one million sequenced T cells were considered lower bounds and underestimates. Bulk unsorted PBMC profiling prevented conclusive comparison of naive and antigen-experienced compartments. Because the CMV infection status of the donors was unknown, age-related changes in expanded clonotypes may potentially have been confounded. Observed TCR beta diversity per million T cells fell roughly linearly with age, and a significant reduction was already apparent by age roughly 40.

V loses 0 bases of germline sequence and J loses 5 bases, and the interval between the two ends is 14 bases. CDR3 length: 15 amino acids, cysteine to phenylalanine. Only the CDR3 DNA is retained, 45 bases long and in frame from the first base. From a lookup of the germline V gene (reference sequence), CDR1 and CDR2 are LNHNV and YYDKDF. The library relied on 5' RACE. The sequencer listed for this sample is Illumina HiSeq 2500. A second 7 to 11 cycle PCR used a sample-barcoded 5' primer and a J-beta primer mix. A template-switch 5' adaptor carrying 12 random nucleotides introduced a unique molecular identifier onto each TCR beta cDNA molecule. At least 3 million CDR3-containing paired-end reads were obtained from each sample. The Mint cDNA synthesis kit, primed by a TRBC-specific oligonucleotide, was used to synthesize first-strand cDNA from all RNA. Following uracil-DNA glycosylase treatment, all cDNA underwent a first 18-cycle PCR with the universal primers M1SS and BC2_uni_R. Under the source paper's analysis protocol: For normalization, 1 million high-quality reads were randomly selected from each sample, with every read carrying a distinct molecular identifier. Instead of being binned into consensus sequences, reads that shared molecular identifiers were thrown out. MiTCR, run with a Q25 quality threshold and the strictest error-elimination algorithm, handled CDR3 identification, clonotype clustering and error correction. A nonparametric unseen species model with Euler transformation was used to estimate a lower bound on total TCR beta diversity. Clones were called with MiXCR by TCRdb after fastp trimmed the public reads at Q25, and only in-frame beta chains were retained. CDR3 protein duplicates are merged, each entry listing the most common genes and DNA. These V and J calls derive from TCRdb rather than the authors' analysis. The sample table lists roughly 700,000 distinct CDR3 sequences, around 25% of them with a count of one. The ten largest account for under 10% of the sample.

Separately, the same data were catalogued under a study of T cells of mothers and their children. As described in the second report: Nine systemically healthy Caucasian individuals served as donors, namely three mothers together with their six children. cDNA synthesis used all of the extracted RNA, with around 1.4 ug of RNA in each 15 ul reaction. In the second PCR, the M1S primer introduced both the sample barcodes and 2-4 random nucleotides. Over 8 million TCR beta CDR3 reads came from each mother, compared with approximately 3.1 million reads from each child. TCR recombination output is similarly shaped by thymic selection in related and unrelated pairs, with a minor effect exerted by inherited differences. Normalized repertoire overlap was always slightly but never significantly higher in related than unrelated mother-child pairs. No persistent microchimeric T cell clones were found, with a detection sensitivity of approximately 100 clones per million clonotypes. In the study, deep NGS was used to compare the TCR beta repertoires of mothers and children, and features distinguishing related mother-child pairs from unrelated individuals were sought. The mean age was 40 +/- 4 years for the mothers and roughly 11 +/- 4 years for the children. After adapter ligation was performed with NEBNext reagents, the libraries were sequenced on an Illumina HiSeq 2000 with 100+100 nt paired-end reads. Mother and child libraries were prepared a month apart and sequenced in separate runs to prevent cross-contamination. For each donor, somewhere between roughly 500,000 and 2,100,000 distinct TCR beta clonotypes were identified. Naive TCR beta clonotypes were estimated from low-frequency clonotypes matched to each donor's FACS-determined naive share, without sorting.

The TCR was taken from a boy younger than 18 in good health. The sample comprised blood. The chain is made from TRBV15 and TRBJ2-7; the D gene is perhaps TRBD1 or TRBD2, as each covers 6 bases. DNA sequence: TGTGCCACCAGCAGAGATTGGGGGGCGGCGAACGAGCAGTACTTC. It codes for CATSRDWGAANEQYF.